The 15 T cell receptor beta chains below all came from one sample that was sequenced in a study of blood T cell repertoires in COVID-19. Here immunoSEQ multiplex PCR was the method, and the copy in TCRdb shows in-frame clones only, minus some. The sample has about 100,000 clones; about 90% are singletons. The specimen sequenced was peripheral blood. These receptors originate from a young man in a cohort sampled during active COVID-19.

The rearrangement links TRBV6-2 or TRBV6-3 to TRBJ2-2; D not certain. The CDR3 is 16 residues long. Germline CDR1 reads MNHEY; CDR2 reads SVGEGT. Trimming took 0 bases from V and 0 from J, leaving 8 bases between them. CDR3 region: CASSYSRRTNTGELFF. In nucleotides, the CDR3 is TGTGCCAGCAGTTACTCGAGGCGGACGAACACCGGGGAGCTGTTTTTT.

About this clone itself: Different DNA sequences within this sample yield the same CDR3. This chain joins TRBV6-5 and TRBJ2-7, with 9 bases lining up with TRBD1. The CDR3 consists of 14 residues. J gave up 4 bases and V 6 bases, and 7 bases lay outside the gene matches. Germline values: CDR1 MNHEY, CDR2 SVGAGI. CDR3 nucleotides: TGTGCCAGCAGCTCCCCCGGGACAGGGTACGAGCAGTACTTC. Translating it yields CASSSPGTGYEQYF.

V is TRBV5-4 and J is TRBJ1-2; perhaps TRBD1 as D (5 bases). The germline V gene encodes CDR1 SGHNT and CDR2 YYREEE (reference sequence). V was shortened by 4 bases and J by 6 bases, with 13 bases between the two germline ends. CDR3 length: 13 residues. The DNA of the CDR3 is TGTGCCAGCAGCGCTGGGGGGGTGGATGGCTACACCTTC. Protein product: CASSAGGVDGYTF.

The rearrangement uses TRBV2 and TRBJ2-1; D gene ambiguous. The V and J ends lost 6 bases and 4 bases respectively, with 10 bases between them. The CDR3 loop spans 13 amino acids. Looked up from germline, CDR1 is SNHLY and CDR2 is FYNNEI. The CDR3 reads CASSASQYNEQFF. CDR3 bases: TGTGCCAGCAGCGCTTCACAGTACAATGAGCAGTTCTTC.

The gene calls are TRBV27 and TRBJ2-7, with 9 bases fitting TRBD2. CDR3 length: 14 residues. The germline V gene has CDR1 MNHEY and CDR2 SMNVEV (reference sequence). Trimming cost V 7 bases and J 3 bases; bases outside gene matches: 7. The CDR3: CASTKTSGNYEQYF. In nucleotides, the CDR3 is TGTGCCAGCACCAAGACTAGCGGAAACTACGAGCAGTACTTC.

This rearrangement joins TRBV4-3 to TRBJ1-6; D is possibly TRBD1 (5 bases). The V and J ends lost 0 bases and 4 bases respectively, with 13 bases between them. Germline lookup yields CDR1 LGHNA and CDR2 YSLEER. CDR3 length: 17 residues. CDR3 nucleotides: TGCGCCAGCAGCCAAGATCTACAGGCTGGGTATAATTCACCCCTCCACTTT. Protein product: CASSQDLQAGYNSPLHF.

This clone occurred a few times. V gene TRBV5-6 combines with J gene TRBJ2-3, with 8 bases lining up with TRBD1. CDR1 SGHDT and CDR2 YYEEEE come from the germline V gene. This CDR3 is 13 amino acids long. Germline trimming cut 3 bases from V and 4 bases from J; bases unmatched to any gene: 1. The CDR3 DNA reads as TGTGCCAGCAGCTCGGACAGGGCAGATACGCAGTATTTT. This sequence encodes CASSSDRADTQYF.

This clone has only a few counts. The J gene is TRBJ1-5, the V gene TRBV6-2 or TRBV6-3, with TRBD1 identical over 9 bases. The length of the CDR3 is 14 residues. Germline V gives CDR1 MNHEY, CDR2 SVGEGT. V shed 5 bases, J shed 4 bases, and the junction held 3 bases outside the gene matches. The DNA of the CDR3 is TGTGCCAGCAGTGCCGACAGGGGGAATCAGCCCCAGCATTTT. This encodes CASSADRGNQPQHF.

This clone was recorded once. V and J are TRBV5-6 and TRBJ1-2; D is possibly TRBD1 (6 bases). Trimming removed 5 bases at V and 4 bases at J, with 12 bases between. CDR1 SGHDT and CDR2 YYEEEE come from the germline V gene. The CDR3 sequence is 13 residues long. CDR3 DNA: TGTGCCAGCAGGTCAGGGGAATTCTATGGCTACACCTTC. It yields the protein CASRSGEFYGYTF.

The CDR3 sequence is CASSLSYWAGYGYTF. The CDR3 DNA sequence: TGTGCCAGCAGTTTATCGTATTGGGCAGGCTATGGCTACACCTTC. V gene TRBV27 combines with J gene TRBJ1-2; D is ambiguous. The germline gives CDR1 MNHEY, CDR2 SMNVEV (reference sequence). The CDR3 sequence is 15 residues long. With 0 bases removed from V and 4 bases from J, the gap between germline ends came to 12 bases.

The rearrangement links TRBV5-1 to TRBJ2-2; D is perhaps TRBD1 (5 bases). The germline CDR1 and CDR2 sequences are SGHRS and YFSETQ. The CDR3 has 17 amino acids. The V end lost 4 bases, the J end lost 0 bases, and 16 bases lay between the germline ends. CDR3 sequence (DNA): TGCGCCAGCAGCCCGAGACCGACAGCCTCGAACACCGGGGAGCTGTTTTTT. It is translated as CASSPRPTASNTGELFF.

This clone was observed a single time. The V and J genes are TRBV5-6 and TRBJ2-7; 10 nucleotides match TRBD1. Germline V CDR1 and CDR2: SGHDT, YYEEEE. This CDR3 contains 16 residues. With V trimmed by 5 bases and J by 3 bases, 11 bases remained unmatched. CDR3 in DNA: TGTGCCAGCAGGGCAACCGGGACAGGGGACTACTACGAGCAGTACTTC. Protein: CASRATGTGDYYEQYF.

As concerns this clone: Other DNA sequences in the sample encode the same CDR3. The chain links TRBV7-2 to TRBJ1-1; TRBD1 might be the D (5 bases). CDR1 and CDR2 from the germline V gene are SGHTA and FQGNSA. This CDR3 is 13 amino acids long. Trimming shortened V by 4 bases and J by 1 base, and 7 bases separated the two germline ends. The CDR3 nucleotides are TGTGCCAGCAGCTCCCAGGGGAACACTGAAGCTTTCTTT. It yields the protein CASSSQGNTEAFF.

This chain joins TRBV18 and TRBJ2-2, with 9 bases aligning to TRBD1. J was trimmed by 6 bases and V by 6 bases; bases with no gene match: 17. CDR1 and CDR2 from the germline V gene are KGHSH and LQKENI. The CDR3 totals 18 residues. The CDR3 coding sequence is TGTGCCAGCTCCAGAAAGGAGGGGACAGGGATTATCGCCGGGGAGCTGTTTTTT. It codes for CASSRKEGTGIIAGELFF.

The chain joins TRBV4-1 to TRBJ1-6, with D tentatively TRBD1 (6 bases). The CDR3 covers 14 residues. V was shortened by 1 base and J by 10 bases, with 11 bases between the two germline ends. Per the germline V gene, CDR1 is MGHRA and CDR2 is YSYEKL. The chain's CDR3 is CASSQAQGISPLHF. The CDR3 bases are TGCGCCAGCAGCCAAGCCCAGGGGATCTCACCCCTCCACTTT.